This is a list of T cell receptor beta chains from one sample in a study of cytomegalovirus exposure and HLA in healthy donors. Sequencing was performed with immunoSEQ multiplex PCR; in TCRdb, only in-frame clones are kept and a portion is missing. The sample has 150,000 to 200,000 clones; 60% to 80% are singletons. The sample taken for sequencing was PBMCs. Receptors originate from a woman between 50 and 59 years old in good health and CMV-seropositive. CDR3s include the opening cysteine and the closing phenylalanine or tryptophan. Fields, in order: V gene, D gene, clone size, J gene, CDR3 protein, CDR3 DNA. D genes are given only for firm matches. Only part of the rows carry a size: once, few, many, or a class if the clone is expanded.

TRBV5-4,TRBD1,once,TRBJ2-7,CASGRTGGSYGQYF,TGTGCCAGCGGCCGGACAGGAGGCTCCTACGGGCAGTACTTC
TRBV4-1,TRBD1,.,TRBJ1-4,CASSPQGGNEKLFF,TGCGCCAGCAGCCCACAGGGGGGTAATGAAAAACTGTTTTTT
TRBV6-1,.,.,TRBJ1-2,CASSESNRDYGYTF,TGTGCCAGCAGTGAATCGAACAGGGACTATGGCTACACCTTC
TRBV19,.,.,TRBJ1-1,CASSSGQVTTEAFF,TGTGCCAGTAGTTCTGGCCAGGTGACCACTGAAGCTTTCTTT
TRBV6-1,.,few,TRBJ1-3,CASRYTGGSGNTIYF,TGTGCCAGCAGATACACAGGCGGCTCTGGAAACACCATATATTTT
TRBV4-1,.,.,TRBJ1-6,CASSQEGQRLNSPLHF,TGCGCCAGCAGCCAAGAAGGACAGAGACTTAATTCACCCCTCCACTTT
TRBV7-2,TRBD1,.,TRBJ1-1,CASSFTGGNTEAFF,TGTGCCAGCAGCTTTACAGGGGGGAACACTGAAGCTTTCTTT
TRBV7-9,.,few,TRBJ1-1,CSSNLGAGEAFF,TGTTCCAGCAACTTAGGGGCGGGTGAAGCTTTCTTT
TRBV19,.,.,TRBJ1-5,CASSTYRDSNQPQHF,TGTGCCAGTAGTACATACCGGGATAGCAATCAGCCCCAGCATTTT
TRBV27,TRBD2,.,TRBJ2-4,CASSLLSWGSGGPLAKNIQYF,TGTGCCAGCAGTTTACTTTCTTGGGGTAGCGGGGGGCCCTTAGCCAAAAACATTCAGTACTTC
TRBV5-5,TRBD1,.,TRBJ2-5,CASSGTTGWQETQYF,TGTGCCAGCAGCGGGACGACAGGGTGGCAAGAGACCCAGTACTTC
TRBV7-3,TRBD2,.,TRBJ2-5,CASSLTGRTSVQETQYF,TGTGCCAGCAGCTTAACAGGCAGGACTAGCGTCCAAGAGACCCAGTACTTC
TRBV28,TRBD2,.,TRBJ2-7,CASTWGGEYEQYF,TGTGCCAGCACCTGGGGGGGTGAATACGAGCAGTACTTC
TRBV19,TRBD2,.,TRBJ2-7,CASSRAGGPNEQYF,TGTGCCAGTAGTCGTGCGGGAGGGCCCAACGAGCAGTACTTC
TRBV28,TRBD1,.,TRBJ1-2,CASSWGDRANYGYTF,TGTGCCAGCAGTTGGGGGGACAGAGCTAACTATGGCTACACCTTC
TRBV6-5,TRBD1,.,TRBJ1-2,CASRTLRQGGYTF,TGTGCCAGCCGAACACTGAGACAGGGCGGCTACACCTTC
TRBV19,.,.,TRBJ1-5,CASTPGAAGNQPQHF,TGTGCCAGTACCCCAGGGGCAGCGGGCAATCAGCCCCAGCATTTT
TRBV23-1,TRBD1,.,TRBJ1-2,CASSQSESGQGILNYGYTF,TGCGCCAGCAGTCAATCGGAATCGGGACAGGGGATTCTTAACTATGGCTACACCTTC
TRBV30,.,.,TRBJ1-3,CAWSLPIQGPGNTIYF,TGTGCCTGGAGTTTACCAATACAGGGACCTGGAAACACCATATATTTT
TRBV5-1,TRBD1,.,TRBJ1-6,CASSLGDRGNSPLHF,TGCGCCAGCAGCTTGGGGGACAGGGGAAATTCACCCCTCCACTTT
TRBV29-1,.,.,TRBJ1-1,CSVVLFRDKNTEAFF,TGCAGCGTTGTTTTATTTAGAGACAAGAACACTGAAGCTTTCTTT
TRBV9,.,.,TRBJ1-6,CASSVAASVNSPLHF,TGTGCCAGCAGCGTAGCCGCCAGCGTAAATTCACCCCTCCACTTT
TRBV18,TRBD2,.,TRBJ2-1,CASSPLGGGSYNEQFF,TGTGCCAGCTCACCACTGGGCGGGGGCTCCTACAATGAGCAGTTCTTC
TRBV25-1,TRBD1,.,TRBJ1-2,CASSEYGTGLLAGGYTF,TGTGCCAGCAGTGAATATGGGACAGGGCTTTTAGCTGGGGGCTACACCTTC
TRBV5-1,.,.,TRBJ1-2,CASRPGTPEGYTF,TGCGCCAGCAGACCCGGGACACCAGAGGGCTACACCTTC
TRBV6-5,.,.,TRBJ1-1,CASSPRVGTEAFF,TGTGCCAGCAGTCCCAGGGTAGGAACTGAAGCTTTCTTT
TRBV5-6,TRBD1,.,TRBJ1-2,CASSPLGQNYGYTF,TGTGCCAGCAGCCCCTTGGGACAGAACTATGGCTACACCTTC
TRBV6-5,.,.,TRBJ1-3,CASRTTGFGNTIYF,TGTGCCAGCAGGACAACAGGGTTCGGAAACACCATATATTTT
TRBV7-9,.,.,TRBJ1-6,CASSLNYYSYNSPLHF,TGTGCCAGCAGCTTAAATTACTACTCCTATAATTCACCCCTCCACTTT
TRBV27,TRBD2,.,TRBJ2-3,CASSLSGRPLSVTQYF,TGTGCCAGCAGTTTGAGCGGGAGGCCCCTCTCGGTAACGCAGTATTTT
TRBV10-1,TRBD2,.,TRBJ2-1,CASSETSGGYNEQFF,TGCGCCAGCAGTGAGACTAGCGGGGGCTACAATGAGCAGTTCTTC
TRBV7-9,TRBD2,.,TRBJ2-1,CASSLNGRAFWEQFF,TGTGCCAGCAGCTTAAACGGGAGGGCCTTTTGGGAGCAGTTCTTC
TRBV11-2,TRBD1,.,TRBJ2-1,CASSEQGQGAYNEQFF,TGTGCCAGCAGCGAACAAGGACAGGGGGCTTACAATGAGCAGTTCTTC
TRBV9,TRBD2,once,TRBJ2-1,CASSVAPLAGYNEQFF,TGTGCCAGCAGCGTAGCTCCACTAGCGGGGTACAATGAGCAGTTCTTC
TRBV30,.,.,TRBJ2-5,CAWSGLSQETQYF,TGTGCCTGGAGTGGACTGAGTCAAGAGACCCAGTACTTC
TRBV15,.,.,TRBJ2-2,CATSRGQGTNTGELFF,TGTGCCACCAGCAGGGGGCAGGGTACCAACACCGGGGAGCTGTTTTTT
TRBV19,.,.,TRBJ2-1,CASSMRQITVYSYNEQFF,TGTGCCAGTAGTATGAGACAAATTACCGTTTATTCCTACAATGAGCAGTTCTTC
TRBV5-1,.,.,TRBJ2-7,CASSATYEQYF,TGCGCCAGCAGCGCTACCTACGAGCAGTACTTC
TRBV7-9,TRBD1,.,TRBJ2-5,CASRTGYEETQYF,TGTGCCAGCAGGACAGGGTACGAAGAGACCCAGTACTTC
TRBV4-3,TRBD2,few,TRBJ2-3,CASSQGGLAGGSTDTQYF,TGCGCCAGCAGCCAAGGGGGGCTAGCGGGGGGGAGCACAGATACGCAGTATTTT
TRBV13,TRBD1,.,TRBJ2-7,CASSTSDRGLYEQYF,TGTGCCAGCAGCACCTCAGACAGGGGGCTTTACGAGCAGTACTTC